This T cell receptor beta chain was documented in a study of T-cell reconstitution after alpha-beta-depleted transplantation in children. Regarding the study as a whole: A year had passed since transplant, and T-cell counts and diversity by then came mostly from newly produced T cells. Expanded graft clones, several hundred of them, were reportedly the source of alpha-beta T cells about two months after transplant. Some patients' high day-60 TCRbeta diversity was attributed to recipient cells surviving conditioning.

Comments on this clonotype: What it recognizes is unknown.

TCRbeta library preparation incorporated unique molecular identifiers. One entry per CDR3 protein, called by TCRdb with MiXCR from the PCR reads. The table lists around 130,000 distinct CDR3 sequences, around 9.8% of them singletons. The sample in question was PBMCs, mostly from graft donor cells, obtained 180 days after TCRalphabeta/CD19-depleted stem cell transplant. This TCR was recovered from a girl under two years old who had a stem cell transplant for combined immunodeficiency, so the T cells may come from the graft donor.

The CDR3 reads CSARSTLNYEQYF. DNA for the CDR3: TGCAGTGCTAGATCCACTCTTAACTACGAGCAGTACTTC. The rearrangement uses TRBV20-1 and TRBJ2-7; D uncertain. This CDR3 is built from 13 residues. V shed 2 bases and J shed 3 bases, with 11 bases lying between them. The V gene's germline CDR1 is DFQATT and CDR2 SNEGSKA (reference sequence).